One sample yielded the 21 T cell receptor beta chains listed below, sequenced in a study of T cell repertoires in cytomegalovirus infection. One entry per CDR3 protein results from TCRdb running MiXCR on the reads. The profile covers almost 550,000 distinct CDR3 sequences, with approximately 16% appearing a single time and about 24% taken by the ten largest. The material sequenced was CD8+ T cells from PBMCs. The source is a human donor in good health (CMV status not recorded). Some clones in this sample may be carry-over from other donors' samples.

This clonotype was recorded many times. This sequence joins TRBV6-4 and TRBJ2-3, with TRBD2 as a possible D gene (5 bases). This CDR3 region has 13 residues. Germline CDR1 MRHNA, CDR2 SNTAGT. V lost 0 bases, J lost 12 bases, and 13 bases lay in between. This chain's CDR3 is CASSDSSGRSQYF. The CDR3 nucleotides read TGTGCCAGCAGTGACTCGAGCGGACGTTCTCAGTATTTT.

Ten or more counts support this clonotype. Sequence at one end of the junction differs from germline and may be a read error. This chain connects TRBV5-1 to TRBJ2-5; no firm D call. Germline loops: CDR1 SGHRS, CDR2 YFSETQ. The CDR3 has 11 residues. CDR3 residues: CASSLSETQYF. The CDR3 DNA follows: TGTGCCAGCAGCTTATCTGAGACCCAGTACTTC.

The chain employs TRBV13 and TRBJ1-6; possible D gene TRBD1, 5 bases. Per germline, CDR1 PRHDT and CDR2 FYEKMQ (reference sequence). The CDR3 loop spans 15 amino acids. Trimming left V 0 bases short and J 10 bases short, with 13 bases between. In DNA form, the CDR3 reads TGTGCCAGCAGCTTAGGGGGGGTTAGGGGATCACCCCTCCACTTT. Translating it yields CASSLGGVRGSPLHF.

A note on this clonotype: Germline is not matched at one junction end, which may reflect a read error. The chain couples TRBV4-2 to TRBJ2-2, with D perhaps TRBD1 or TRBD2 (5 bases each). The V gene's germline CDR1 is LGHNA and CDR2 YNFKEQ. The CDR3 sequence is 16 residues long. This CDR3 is CASLLLGTGNTGDLFF. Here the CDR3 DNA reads TGTGCCAGCCTCCTTTTAGGGACGGGTAACACCGGGGATCTGTTTTTT.

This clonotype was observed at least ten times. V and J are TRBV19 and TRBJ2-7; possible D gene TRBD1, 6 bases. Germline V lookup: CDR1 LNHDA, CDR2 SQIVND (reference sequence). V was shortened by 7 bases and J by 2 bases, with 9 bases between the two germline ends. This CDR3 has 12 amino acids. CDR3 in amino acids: CASMGHTYEQYF. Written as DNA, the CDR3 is TGTGCCAGTATGGGACATACCTACGAGCAGTACTTC.

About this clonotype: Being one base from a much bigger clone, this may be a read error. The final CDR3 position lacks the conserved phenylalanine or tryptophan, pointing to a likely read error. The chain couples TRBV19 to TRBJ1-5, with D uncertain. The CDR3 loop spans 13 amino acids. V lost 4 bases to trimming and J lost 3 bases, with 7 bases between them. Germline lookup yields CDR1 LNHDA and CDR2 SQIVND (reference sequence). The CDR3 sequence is CASSNWLNQPQHY. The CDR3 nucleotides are TGTGCCAGTAGTAATTGGCTCAATCAGCCCCAGCATTAT.

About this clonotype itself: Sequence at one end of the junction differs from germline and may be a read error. CDR3 bases: TGTGCAAGCAGCTTAGCCCCCGGGACAGGGGGGAAGGAGAGTGGCTACACCTTC. Its protein is CASSLAPGTGGKESGYTF. The chain links TRBV7-8 to TRBJ1-2; 11 nucleotides line up with TRBD1. This CDR3 has 18 residues. The germline gives CDR1 SGHVS, CDR2 FQNEAQ.

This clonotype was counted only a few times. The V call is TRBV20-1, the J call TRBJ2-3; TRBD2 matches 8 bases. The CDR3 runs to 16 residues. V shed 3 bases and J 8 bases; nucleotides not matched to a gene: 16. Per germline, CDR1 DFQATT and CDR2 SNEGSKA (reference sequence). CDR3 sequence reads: CSARPSTGTRSGTQYF. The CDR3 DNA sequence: TGCAGTGCTAGGCCCAGTACCGGGACTAGGAGCGGTACGCAGTATTTT.

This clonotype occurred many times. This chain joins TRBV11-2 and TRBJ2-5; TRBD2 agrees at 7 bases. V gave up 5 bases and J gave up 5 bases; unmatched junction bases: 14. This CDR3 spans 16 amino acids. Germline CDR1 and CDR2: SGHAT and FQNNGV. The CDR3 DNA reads TGTGCCAGCAGCCGGCGACCCGGGACTACCGACGAGACCCAGTACTTC. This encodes CASSRRPGTTDETQYF.

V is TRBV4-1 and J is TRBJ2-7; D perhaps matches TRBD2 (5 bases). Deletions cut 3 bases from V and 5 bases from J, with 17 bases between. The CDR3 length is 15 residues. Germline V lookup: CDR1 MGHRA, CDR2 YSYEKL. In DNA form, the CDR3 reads TGCGCCAGCAGCCAGAGGCCCGGGGAGAGGAACGAGCAGTACTTC. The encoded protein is CASSQRPGERNEQYF.

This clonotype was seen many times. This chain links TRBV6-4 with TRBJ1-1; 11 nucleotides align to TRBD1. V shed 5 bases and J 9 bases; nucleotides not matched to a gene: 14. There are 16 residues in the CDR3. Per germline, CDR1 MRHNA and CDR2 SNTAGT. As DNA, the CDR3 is TGTGCCAGCAGTCAAACCCTTACGGACAGGGGGCGGAAAGCTTTCTTT. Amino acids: CASSQTLTDRGRKAFF.

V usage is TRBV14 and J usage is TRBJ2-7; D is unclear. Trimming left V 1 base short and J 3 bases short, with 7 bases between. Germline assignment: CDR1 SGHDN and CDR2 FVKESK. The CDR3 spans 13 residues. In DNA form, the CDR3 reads TGTGCCAGCAGCCAAGGTAATTACTACGAGCAGTACTTC. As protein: CASSQGNYYEQYF.

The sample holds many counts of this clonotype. CDR3 in DNA: TGTGCCAGCAGCTTAGGAGGTACGCGTCTAGGATCCCTTAAAAAGAAAGATGGCTACACCTTC. Translation: CASSLGGTRLGSLKKKDGYTF. The chain employs TRBV7-9 and TRBJ1-2; D is unclear. V was shortened by 1 base and J by 6 bases, with 33 bases between the two germline ends. Germline V CDR1 and CDR2: SEHNR, FQNEAQ (reference sequence). The CDR3 is made up of 21 amino acids.

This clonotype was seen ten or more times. CDR3 nucleotide sequence: TGTGCCAGCCGCTCGGACAGTGCCCAAGAGACCCAGTACTTC. Its protein product is CASRSDSAQETQYF. The J gene is TRBJ2-5, the V gene TRBV11-2, with D tentatively TRBD1 (6 bases). CDR1 is SGHAT, CDR2 FQNNGV, per germline. The CDR3 covers 14 residues. Trimming took 8 bases from V and 1 from J, leaving 14 bases between them.

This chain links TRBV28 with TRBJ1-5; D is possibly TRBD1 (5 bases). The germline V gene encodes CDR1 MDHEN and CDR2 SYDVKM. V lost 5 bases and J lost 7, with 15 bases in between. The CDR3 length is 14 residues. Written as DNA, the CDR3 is TGTGCCAGCAGTACTAACCAGGGAATACAGCCCCAGCATTTT. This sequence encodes CASSTNQGIQPQHF.

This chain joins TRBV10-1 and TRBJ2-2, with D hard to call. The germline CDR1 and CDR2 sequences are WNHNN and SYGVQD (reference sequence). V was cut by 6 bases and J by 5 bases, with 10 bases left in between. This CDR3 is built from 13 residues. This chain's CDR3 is CASSPWKTGELFF. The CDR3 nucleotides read TGCGCCAGCAGCCCTTGGAAGACCGGGGAGCTGTTTTTT.

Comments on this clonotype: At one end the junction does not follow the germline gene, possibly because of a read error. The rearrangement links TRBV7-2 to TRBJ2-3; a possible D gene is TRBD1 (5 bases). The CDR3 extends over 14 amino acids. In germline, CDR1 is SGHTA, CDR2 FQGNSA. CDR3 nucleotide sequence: TGTGCAAGCAGCTTAGGGGTGAATACAGATACGCAGTATTTT. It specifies CASSLGVNTDTQYF.

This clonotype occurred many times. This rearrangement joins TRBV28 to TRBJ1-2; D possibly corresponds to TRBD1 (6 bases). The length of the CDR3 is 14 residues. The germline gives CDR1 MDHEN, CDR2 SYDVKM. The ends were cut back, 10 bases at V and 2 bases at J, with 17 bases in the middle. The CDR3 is CATHGLGANYGYTF. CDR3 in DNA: TGTGCCACCCATGGTTTGGGGGCGAACTATGGCTACACCTTC.

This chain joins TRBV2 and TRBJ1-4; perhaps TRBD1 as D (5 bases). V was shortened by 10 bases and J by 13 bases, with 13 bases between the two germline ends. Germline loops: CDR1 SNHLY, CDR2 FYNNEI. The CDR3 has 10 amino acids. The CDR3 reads CATGGPGLFF. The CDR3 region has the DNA TGTGCCACCGGGGGTCCCGGACTGTTTTTT.

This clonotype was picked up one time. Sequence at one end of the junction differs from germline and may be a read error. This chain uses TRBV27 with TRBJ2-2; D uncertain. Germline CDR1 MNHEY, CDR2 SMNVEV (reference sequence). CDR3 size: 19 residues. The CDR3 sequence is CARSLRRLGWATWTGELFF. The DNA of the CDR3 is TGTGCCAGAAGTTTACGTCGGTTAGGGTGGGCAACATGGACCGGGGAGCTGTTTTTT.

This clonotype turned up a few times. The DNA for the CDR3 is TGTGCTAGTGGTTTACCCCCCTCGCCTGGCTACACCTTC. Its translation is CASGLPPSPGYTF. The chain couples TRBV12-5 to TRBJ1-2; the D is unclear. This CDR3 is 13 amino acids long. Germline V gene data show CDR1 as LGHNT and CDR2 as FRNRAP. The V and J ends lost 3 bases and 7 bases respectively, with 12 bases between them.